This T cell receptor (beta chain) originates from a study of OX40 agonist ivuxolimab in advanced cancers. Germline V gene lookup returns CDR1 MNHNY and CDR2 SVGAGI (reference sequence). This CDR3 is 16 amino acids long. The V and J ends lost 5 bases and 3 bases, in that order; junction bases with no gene match: 13. This table comes from immunoSEQ multiplex PCR, and its TCRdb copy is limited to in-frame clones, with some not included. The repertoire holds about 44,000 clones, 80% to 95% seen once, with approximately 16% in the top ten. Findings and limits, study-wide: The study observed clonal expansion of CD4+ and CD8+ blood T cells by week 6 at 0.1 to 3.0 mg/kg.

Details on this clone: Its antigen remains unknown.

This TCR came from an adult with an advanced solid tumor such as melanoma, head and neck, liver or kidney cancer. The chain links TRBV6-6 to TRBJ2-7; 7 bases match TRBD1. The source material was CD4+ or CD8+ T cells sorted from blood, sampled in a trial of the OX40 agonist ivuxolimab. The CDR3 protein is CASSRPRQGPLYEQYF. In nucleotides, the CDR3 is TGTGCCAGCAGTCGCCCCAGACAGGGCCCCCTCTACGAGCAGTACTTC.